One TCR beta chain is described in this entry. As yet, its antigen is unknown. This specimen comes from a study of cytomegalovirus exposure and HLA in healthy donors. General observations from the study: In an earlier analysis, in around 590 donors, most V segments appeared productive either ~87% or ~30% of the time.

The CDR3 has 14 amino acids. V lost 7 bases and J lost 0, with 9 bases in between. Germline CDR1 reads MDHEN; CDR2 reads SYDVKM. PCR employed 60 Vbeta and 13 Jbeta primers. Measured with immunoSEQ multiplex PCR; TCRdb has only the in-frame clones, and not every one. The sample holds some 150,000 clones; roughly 78% are singletons and the top ten take roughly 3.2%. This TCR was sampled from a man aged 18 to 35 in good health and CMV-seropositive. This chain uses TRBV28 with TRBJ2-2; a weak D match, TRBD1 (6 bases). Sequencing input: PBMCs. CDR3 DNA sequence: TGTGCCAGCACAGGGACAACGAACACCGGGGAGCTGTTTTTT. Protein product: CASTGTTNTGELFF.